This T cell receptor (beta chain) came from a study of T-cell memory formation after mild COVID-19. Trimming shortened V by 0 bases and J by 3 bases, and 9 bases separated the two germline ends. CDR1 is DFQATT, CDR2 SNEGSKA, per germline (reference sequence). The CDR3 contains 13 residues. A word on this clonotype: As yet, its antigen is unknown.

5'RACE with constant-segment primers built TCRalpha and TCRbeta cDNA libraries with UMIs. TCRdb re-analysed the 5' RACE reads in MiXCR, keeping a single row per CDR3 protein. The sample holds about 540,000 distinct CDR3 sequences, 20% seen once. Study outcomes and limitations: Contracting clones localized mainly to CM and EM when CD4+ and mainly to EMRA when CD8+. Memory sampled before infection contained some responding clones, suggesting cross-reactive memory joined. There was no confirmation that second-wave clones peaking on day 37 were SARS-CoV-2 specific.

Sequencing input: PBMCs or a T cell subset sorted from them (not recorded which). The rearrangement joins TRBV20-1 to TRBJ2-7, with unresolved D. This clonotype was sampled from an adult woman who had mild COVID-19 (a few samples of this study predate the infection). Cell type and time point are not known. The CDR3 is CSARDELGYEQYF. The CDR3 nucleotides read TGCAGTGCTAGAGATGAGTTGGGCTACGAGCAGTACTTC.